The next 27 T cell receptor beta chains were all read from a single sample in a study of blood T cell repertoires in COVID-19. Assay used: immunoSEQ multiplex PCR; TCRdb lists only in-frame clones, some missing. Here the sample spans about 250,000 clones, 87% being singletons. Sequenced input: peripheral blood. These receptors originate from a young man with active or convalescent COVID-19.

On this clone: This same CDR3 is encoded by further DNA sequences in the sample. V gene TRBV5-1 combines with J gene TRBJ1-1; 7 bases match TRBD1. Losses at the gene ends were 4 bases for V and 2 bases for J; bases not matched to a gene: 5. CDR1 is SGHRS, CDR2 YFSETQ, per germline. This CDR3 is built from 14 residues. The CDR3: CASSRGQSNTEAFF. CDR3 in DNA: TGCGCCAGCAGCCGGGGACAGTCTAACACTGAAGCTTTCTTT.

This chain uses TRBV7-2 with TRBJ2-1; tentatively, D is TRBD1 (5 bases). There are 16 residues in the CDR3. CDR1 SGHTA and CDR2 FQGNSA come from the germline V gene. The V end was cut by 1 base, the J end by 6 bases, with 16 bases between. DNA for the CDR3: TGTGCCAGCAGCTTAGGACAGTTGGTGATGGGCAATGAGCAGTTCTTC. It specifies CASSLGQLVMGNEQFF.

The chain's CDR3 is CASTPLLGARSPLHF. The CDR3 nucleotides read TGTGCCAGCACCCCCCTCCTGGGGGCCAGATCACCCCTCCACTTT. The genes are TRBV11-2 and TRBJ1-6; D is possibly TRBD1 (6 bases). The CDR3 covers 15 residues. The V and J ends lost 7 bases and 10 bases respectively, with 20 bases between them. Germline V gene lookup returns CDR1 SGHAT and CDR2 FQNNGV.

Concerning this clone itself: Sequence at one end of the junction differs from germline and may be a read error. The rearrangement uses TRBV11-2 and TRBJ2-5; weak D call: TRBD2 (7 bases). CDR3 length equals 13 residues. The germline V gene encodes CDR1 SGHAT and CDR2 FQNNGV. Here the CDR3 reads CASSLEDDRGADF. The CDR3 coding sequence is TGTGCCAGCAGCTTAGAAGATGACCGGGGGGCCGACTTC.

The gene calls are TRBV6-5 and TRBJ1-2; possibly TRBD1 for D (5 bases). From germline, CDR1 is MNHEY and CDR2 SVGAGI. The V and J ends lost 5 bases and 8 bases respectively, with 18 bases between them. CDR3 length: 14 residues. CDR3: CASSPTGGQGGYTF. The CDR3 DNA reads TGTGCCAGCAGTCCTACGGGAGGTCAGGGAGGCTACACCTTC.

The gene calls are TRBV7-9 and TRBJ1-3, with TRBD1 identical over 7 bases. This CDR3 has 15 amino acids. The J segment lost 0 bases and the V segment lost 5 bases, leaving 4 bases of the junction unmatched. The germline CDR1 and CDR2 sequences are SEHNR and FQNEAQ (reference sequence). The CDR3 sequence is CASSRQGPSGNTIYF. The CDR3 DNA reads as TGTGCCAGCAGCCGACAGGGACCCTCTGGAAACACCATATATTTT.

Comments on this clone: The junction departs from the called germline gene at one end, perhaps through a read error. This rearrangement joins TRBV23-1 to TRBJ2-7; D is perhaps TRBD1 (6 bases). TRBV23-1 is an ORF; its function is uncertain. There are 11 residues in the CDR3. The CDR3 DNA reads TGCGCCAGTATCAGGGGATACGGGCAGTACTTC. Translating gives CASIRGYGQYF.

V is TRBV7-9 and J is TRBJ1-1, with 11 bases aligning to TRBD1. CDR3 size: 18 residues. The germline CDR1 and CDR2 sequences are SEHNR and FQNEAQ (reference sequence). Trimming removed 2 bases from V and 4 bases from J; junction bases left unmatched: 12. The CDR3 here is CASSLLGGTGGFGTEAFF. For the CDR3, the DNA is TGTGCCAGCAGCTTATTAGGGGGGACAGGGGGATTTGGCACTGAAGCTTTCTTT. Full variable domain (missing parts from reference TRBV7-9 and TRBJ1-1): DTGVSQNPRHKITKRGQNVTFRCDPISEHNRLYWYRQTLGQGPEFLTYFQNEAQLEKSRLLSDRFSAERPKGSFSTLEIQRTEQGDSAMYLCASSLLGGTGGFGTEAFFGQGTRLTVV.

The chain uses TRBV5-6 and TRBJ2-7, with 8 bases identical to TRBD1. The CDR3 is made up of 15 amino acids. After removal of 4 bases from V and 0 bases from J, the junction contained 6 bases not matched to a gene. Germline V gene sequence: CDR1 SGHDT, CDR2 YYEEEE. DNA of the CDR3: TGTGCCAGCAGCCCGACAGGGGACTTCTCCTACGAGCAGTACTTC. This gives the protein CASSPTGDFSYEQYF.

DNA of the CDR3: TGTGCCAGCAGCTCCCTGACAGGGGGTTATTCACCCCTCCACTTT. Protein sequence: CASSSLTGGYSPLHF. The chain has TRBV7-9 and TRBJ1-6; 9 nucleotides match TRBD1. V gave up 4 bases and J gave up 8 bases; unmatched junction bases: 6. This CDR3 is built from 15 residues. Germline V gene sequence: CDR1 SEHNR, CDR2 FQNEAQ (reference sequence).

This chain uses TRBV14 with TRBJ1-1, with a possible D match to TRBD1 (5 bases). This CDR3 comprises 14 residues. V was shortened by 2 bases and J by 4 bases, with 11 bases between the two germline ends. The germline V gene has CDR1 SGHDN and CDR2 FVKESK. CDR3 coding DNA: TGTGCCAGCAGCCAAATTTACGGGGGCACTGAAGCTTTCTTT. Encoded protein: CASSQIYGGTEAFF.

The rearrangement joins TRBV29-1 to TRBJ2-7; TRBD1 agrees at 7 bases. V dropped 4 bases and J dropped 0; count of bases not matched to a gene: 3. Germline V gives CDR1 SQVTM, CDR2 ANQGSEA. This CDR3 region has 13 residues. The CDR3, as DNA: TGCAGCGTTGGACAGGGAAGCTCCTACGAGCAGTACTTC. Its protein is CSVGQGSSYEQYF.

The V and J genes are TRBV4-3 and TRBJ1-2; 10 bases are shared with TRBD1. There are 16 residues in the CDR3. The V segment lost 2 bases and the J segment 5 bases; nucleotides outside the gene matches: 8. Germline V CDR1 and CDR2: LGHNA, YSLEER. DNA for the CDR3: TGCGCCAGCAGCCAACTAACCGGGACAGGGGCGTATGGCTACACCTTC. This encodes CASSQLTGTGAYGYTF.

V usage is TRBV13 and J usage is TRBJ2-7; 14 bases are a match to TRBD2. Germline assignment: CDR1 PRHDT and CDR2 FYEKMQ (reference sequence). Trimming took 5 bases from V and 2 from J; bases not matched to a gene: 8. The CDR3 runs 17 residues. CDR3 sequence: CASSRGTSGRGPYEQYF. The CDR3 DNA sequence: TGTGCCAGCAGCAGGGGGACTAGCGGGAGAGGCCCCTACGAGCAGTACTTC.

The chain uses TRBV7-6 and TRBJ2-6; 9 nucleotides match TRBD1. There are 18 residues in the CDR3. Looked up from germline, CDR1 is SGHVS and CDR2 is FNYEAQ. Unmatched junction bases numbered 9, after V lost 5 bases and J lost 1 base. The CDR3 is CASSPTPGQGSGANVLTF. The CDR3 nucleotides are TGTGCCAGCAGCCCTACCCCGGGACAGGGATCTGGGGCCAACGTCCTGACTTTC. Drawing the rest from reference TRBV7-6 and TRBJ2-6, the complete variable domain is GAGVSQSPRYKVTKRGQDVALRCDPISGHVSLYWYRQALGQGPEFLTYFNYEAQQDKSGLPNDRFSAERPEGSISTLTIQRTEQRDSAMYRCASSPTPGQGSGANVLTFGAGSRLTVL.

This sequence joins TRBV7-2 and TRBJ2-5, with D tentatively TRBD1 (6 bases). The V end lost 5 bases, the J end lost 4 bases, and 14 bases lay between the germline ends. Germline-derived CDR1 and CDR2 are SGHTA and FQGNSA. The CDR3 sequence is 14 residues long. Here the CDR3 DNA reads TGTGCCAGCAGCCTGCAGGGGCTAGGAGAGACCCAGTACTTC. Its protein is CASSLQGLGETQYF.

The V call is TRBV24-1, the J call TRBJ2-7; D is ambiguous. With 4 bases removed from V and 2 bases from J, the gap between germline ends came to 8 bases. The CDR3 loop spans 13 amino acids. Germline-derived CDR1 and CDR2 are KGHDR and SFDVKD. CDR3 nucleotide sequence: TGTGCCACCAGTGACCCCCTTACCTACGAGCAGTACTTC. This codes for CATSDPLTYEQYF.

V and J are TRBV5-6 and TRBJ2-5; a possible D gene is TRBD1 (6 bases). Germline CDR1 SGHDT, CDR2 YYEEEE. This CDR3 has 19 amino acids. V lost 0 bases and J 5 bases, leaving 26 bases between the germline ends. Written as DNA, the CDR3 is TGTGCCAGCAGCTTGGCCCTTACAGGGAGTAAGTCAGTCGGGGAGACCCAGTACTTC. It encodes CASSLALTGSKSVGETQYF.

The V and J genes are TRBV28 and TRBJ2-7; D remains ambiguous. V was pared by 3 bases and J by 1 base, with 4 bases between. From germline, CDR1 is MDHEN and CDR2 SYDVKM. This CDR3 has 12 amino acids. CDR3: CASSFYSYEQYF. The CDR3 DNA reads as TGTGCCAGCAGTTTCTATTCCTACGAGCAGTACTTC.

The rearrangement joins TRBV11-2 to TRBJ2-7; 8 nucleotides match TRBD1. Trimming took 6 bases from V and 2 from J; bases not matched to a gene: 9. The germline gives CDR1 SGHAT, CDR2 FQNNGV. There are 15 residues in the CDR3. The DNA for the CDR3 is TGTGCCAGCAGTAGAAAAGGGACAGGTCCCTACGAGCAGTACTTC. Amino acids: CASSRKGTGPYEQYF.

The J gene is TRBJ1-2, the V gene TRBV7-2; TRBD1 matches 8 bases. V was pared by 5 bases and J by 1 base, with 6 bases of the junction left unmatched. CDR1 and CDR2 (germline): SGHTA, FQGNSA. This CDR3 has 15 amino acids. This CDR3 reads CASSPQGANNYGYTF. The DNA for the CDR3 is TGTGCCAGCAGCCCTCAGGGGGCGAATAACTATGGCTACACCTTC.

This clone occurred once. The rearrangement links TRBV9 to TRBJ1-1, with a weak D call TRBD1 (6 bases). The germline V and J ends were trimmed by 4 bases and 3 bases, with 16 bases remaining between them. Germline CDR1 is SGDLS and CDR2 is YYNGEE. The CDR3 has 15 amino acids. CDR3 nucleotide sequence: TGTGCCAGCAGCCCAGGGACATTGGGTCACACTGAAGCTTTCTTT. This gives the protein CASSPGTLGHTEAFF.

This chain joins TRBV13 and TRBJ1-1, with D perhaps matching TRBD1 (6 bases). Trimming took 5 bases from V and 4 from J, leaving 11 bases between them. Germline lookup yields CDR1 PRHDT and CDR2 FYEKMQ (reference sequence). The CDR3 runs to 13 residues. Here the CDR3 reads CASSARGGTEAFF. CDR3 nucleotides: TGTGCCAGCAGCGCCAGGGGTGGCACTGAAGCTTTCTTT. The full variable domain, completed using reference TRBV13 and TRBJ1-1, is AAGVIQSPRHLIKEKRETATLKCYPIPRHDTVYWYQQGPGQDPQFLISFYEKMQSDKGSIPDRFSAQQFSDYHSELNMSSLELGDSALYFCASSARGGTEAFFGQGTRLTVV.

V is TRBV2 and J is TRBJ1-5; D is unresolved. The germline gives CDR1 SNHLY, CDR2 FYNNEI. The CDR3 length is 15 residues. The V end lost 2 bases, the J end lost 3 bases, and 11 bases lay between the germline ends. CDR3 DNA: TGTGCCAGCAGTGAAATGACGGGTAACAATCAGCCCCAGCATTTT. Amino acid sequence: CASSEMTGNNQPQHF.

Concerning this clone itself: This same CDR3 is encoded by further DNA sequences in the sample. This chain connects TRBV9 to TRBJ2-7; no clear D. Germline V CDR1 and CDR2: SGDLS, YYNGEE. The CDR3 is made up of 13 amino acids. The V end was cut by 0 bases, the J end by 6 bases, with 10 bases between. For the CDR3, the DNA is TGTGCCAGCAGCGTAGCTACGGGTGGCGAGCAGTACTTC. As protein: CASSVATGGEQYF.

The chain has TRBV7-9 and TRBJ1-3; 9 bases map to TRBD1. The CDR3 length is 17 residues. Trimming cost V 2 bases and J 0 bases; bases outside gene matches: 5. Germline-derived CDR1 and CDR2 are SEHNR and FQNEAQ (reference sequence). The CDR3 spells CASSLLGDRDSGNTIYF. CDR3 in DNA: TGTGCCAGCAGCTTATTGGGGGACAGGGACTCTGGAAACACCATATATTTT.

Note on this clone: Other DNA sequences in this specimen translate into the identical CDR3. The rearrangement links TRBV7-2 to TRBJ2-7; D not certain. The V end lost 3 bases, the J end lost 6 bases, and 6 bases lay between the germline ends. Per germline, CDR1 SGHTA and CDR2 FQGNSA. This CDR3 is built from 11 residues. In nucleotides, the CDR3 is TGTGCCAGCAGCTTTGGCGGCGAGCAGTACTTC. Translating it yields CASSFGGEQYF.